These 9 T cell receptor beta chains share one sample of origin, sequenced in a study of T cell changes during pregnancy in multiple sclerosis. Assay used: immunoSEQ multiplex PCR; TCRdb lists only in-frame clones, some missing. The sample includes approximately 98,000 clones, about 90% seen only once; the top ten take 2% to 3%. Here the sequenced sample was peripheral blood, taken after pregnancy. These TCRs come from a female donor in good health, enrolled as a control in a pregnancy study.

The chain combines TRBV28 with TRBJ2-3; D is possibly TRBD1 (6 bases). Germline CDR1 MDHEN, CDR2 SYDVKM. V lost 5 bases to trimming and J lost 4 bases, with 22 bases between them. CDR3 length: 17 amino acids. The CDR3 nucleotides are TGTGCCAGCAGTGCGGACCTGGGGGCAGGGAACGCAGATACGCAGTATTTT. Translated, it gives CASSADLGAGNADTQYF.

The rearrangement uses TRBV18 and TRBJ2-3, with a weak D call TRBD2 (5 bases). The CDR3 runs to 15 residues. Germline lookup yields CDR1 KGHSH and CDR2 LQKENI. V lost 2 bases and J lost 2, with 11 bases in between. CDR3 nucleotides: TGTGCCAGCTCACCAAACAGCGGATCCACAGATACGCAGTATTTT. Amino acid sequence: CASSPNSGSTDTQYF.

The CDR3, as DNA: TGTGCCAGCACCCCGGCGGGGGGACAGATTGGTGAGACCCAGTACTTC. Its protein is CASTPAGGQIGETQYF. The chain is built from TRBV5-6 and TRBJ2-5, with D possibly matching TRBD2 (8 bases). Germline CDR1 and CDR2: SGHDT and YYEEEE. This CDR3 contains 16 residues. V lost 6 bases, J lost 5 bases, and 23 bases lay in between.

This sequence joins TRBV9 and TRBJ2-6, with 8 bases aligning to TRBD2. The V segment lost 7 bases and the J segment 0 bases; nucleotides outside the gene matches: 6. Germline V CDR1 and CDR2: SGDLS, YYNGEE. This CDR3 spans 16 amino acids. CDR3 bases: TGTGCCAGCCCCCAGCGGGAGCCCTCTGGGGCCAACGTCCTGACTTTC. Its translation is CASPQREPSGANVLTF.

The chain is built from TRBV7-3 and TRBJ1-1; 10 nucleotides line up with TRBD1. This CDR3 is built from 15 residues. V dropped 4 bases and J dropped 7; count of bases not matched to a gene: 9. CDR1 and CDR2 (germline): SGHTA, FQGTGA. CDR3: CASSSGQGLNHEAFF. In DNA form, the CDR3 reads TGTGCCAGCAGCTCGGGACAGGGGCTCAATCATGAAGCTTTCTTT.

With regard to this clone: Within the sample, other DNA sequences also encode this same CDR3. The chain recombines TRBV18 with TRBJ2-3; no clear D. V shed 1 base and J shed 1 base, with 9 bases lying between them. Germline loops: CDR1 KGHSH, CDR2 LQKENI. The CDR3 runs 15 residues. This chain's CDR3 is CASSPLAGGTDTQYF. The CDR3 bases are TGTGCCAGCTCACCACTTGCCGGTGGCACAGATACGCAGTATTTT.

The chain uses TRBV10-3 and TRBJ1-2; perhaps TRBD1 as D (6 bases). The germline CDR1 and CDR2 sequences are ENHRY and SYGVKD. Trimming took off 10 bases at V and 4 bases at J, with 19 bases between the two ends. The CDR3 runs 14 residues. CDR3 loop: CATHRGGGSYGYTF. The CDR3 DNA reads as TGTGCCACCCACCGCGGGGGCGGAAGCTATGGCTACACCTTC.

The chain recombines TRBV9 with TRBJ2-7; 9 positions match TRBD1. The CDR3 extends over 16 amino acids. The germline V gene has CDR1 SGDLS and CDR2 YYNGEE. V trimming: 0 bases; J trimming: 2 bases; junction bases outside the gene matches: 6. CDR3 in amino acids: CASSVGRDRVTYEQYF. CDR3 sequence (DNA): TGTGCCAGCAGCGTAGGACGGGACAGGGTGACCTACGAGCAGTACTTC.

V gene TRBV7-8 combines with J gene TRBJ1-1; D may be TRBD1 (6 bases). The germline V gene encodes CDR1 SGHVS and CDR2 FQNEAQ. V lost 8 bases and J lost 5, with 15 bases in between. The CDR3 spans 13 residues. CDR3 DNA: TGTGCCAGCGCTAGGGGGATGGGGACTGAAGCTTTCTTT. Its translation is CASARGMGTEAFF.